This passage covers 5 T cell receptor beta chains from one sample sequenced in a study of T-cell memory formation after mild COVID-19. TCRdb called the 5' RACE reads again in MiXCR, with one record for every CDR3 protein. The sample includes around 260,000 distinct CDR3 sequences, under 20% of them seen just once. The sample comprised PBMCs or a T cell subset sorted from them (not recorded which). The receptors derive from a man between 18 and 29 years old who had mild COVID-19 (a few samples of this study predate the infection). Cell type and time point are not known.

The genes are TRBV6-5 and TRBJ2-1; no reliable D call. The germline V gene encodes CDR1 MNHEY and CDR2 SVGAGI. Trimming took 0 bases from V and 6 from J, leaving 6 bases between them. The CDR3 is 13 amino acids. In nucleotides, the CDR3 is TGTGCCAGCAGTTACTCCATCGGCAATGAGCAGTTCTTC. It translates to CASSYSIGNEQFF.

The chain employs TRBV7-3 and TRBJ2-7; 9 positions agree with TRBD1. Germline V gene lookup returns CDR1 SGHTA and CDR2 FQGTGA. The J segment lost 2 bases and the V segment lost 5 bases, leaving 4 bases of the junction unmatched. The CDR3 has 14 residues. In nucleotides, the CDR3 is TGTGCCAGCAGCCCGGGGACAGGGACCTACGAGCAGTACTTC. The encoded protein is CASSPGTGTYEQYF.

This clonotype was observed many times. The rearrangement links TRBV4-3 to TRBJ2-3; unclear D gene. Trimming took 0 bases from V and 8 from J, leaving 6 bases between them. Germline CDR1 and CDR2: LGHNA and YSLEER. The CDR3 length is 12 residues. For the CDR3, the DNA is TGCGCCAGCAGCCAAGACCCGGGTACGCAGTATTTT. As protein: CASSQDPGTQYF.

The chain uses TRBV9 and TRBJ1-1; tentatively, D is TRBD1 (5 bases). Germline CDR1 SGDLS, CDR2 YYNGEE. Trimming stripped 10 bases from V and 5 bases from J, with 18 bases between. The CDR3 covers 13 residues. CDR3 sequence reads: CASATGVETEAFF. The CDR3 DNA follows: TGTGCCTCAGCGACGGGGGTCGAGACTGAAGCTTTCTTT.

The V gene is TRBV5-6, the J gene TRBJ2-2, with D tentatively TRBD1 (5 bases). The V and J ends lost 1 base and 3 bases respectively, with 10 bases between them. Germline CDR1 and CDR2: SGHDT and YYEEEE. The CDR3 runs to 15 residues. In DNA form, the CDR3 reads TGTGCCAGCAGCTTGTCAGGGATGTACACCGGGGAGCTGTTTTTT. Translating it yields CASSLSGMYTGELFF.